Listed below are T cell receptor beta chains from one sample, sequenced in a study of blood T cell repertoires in COVID-19. Measured with immunoSEQ multiplex PCR; TCRdb has only the in-frame clones, and not every one. The table shows 200,000 to 250,000 clones, with 84% occurring only once. The sample taken for sequencing was peripheral blood. The receptors originated from a middle-aged woman who had recovered from COVID-19. Both conserved end residues are trimmed from each CDR3. A D gene is named only where the DNA matches it firmly.

V gene	D gene	J gene	CDR3 protein
TRBV5-1	.	TRBJ1-1	ASSFGGGAF
TRBV7-9	.	TRBJ1-4	ASTPIATNEKLF
TRBV7-8	TRBD1	TRBJ1-1	ASSGPGTGMNTEAF
TRBV7-9	.	TRBJ2-7	ASSPNSIYEQY
TRBV12-3/TRBV12-4	TRBD1	TRBJ2-7	ASRQGAEDEQY
TRBV28	.	TRBJ1-5	ASSSGSGNQPQH
TRBV12-3/TRBV12-4	.	TRBJ1-5	ASSLTSYPPQH
TRBV7-9	.	TRBJ2-3	ASSLGSRDTQY
TRBV11-3	.	TRBJ2-3	ASTPEGTSTDTQY
TRBV7-9	.	TRBJ1-2	ASSLAMGARSNGYT
TRBV6-2/TRBV6-3	TRBD1	TRBJ1-5	ASSKTGGNQPQH
TRBV29-1	TRBD1	TRBJ1-1	SAERTGRITEAF
TRBV3-1/TRBV3-2	TRBD1	TRBJ1-2	ASSPQGTAFYGYT
TRBV5-1	.	TRBJ2-7	ASSSLPGVGSYEQY
TRBV6-4	.	TRBJ2-1	ASSEGQGGGNEQF
TRBV7-8	.	TRBJ2-5	ASSSGEAETQY
TRBV5-4	TRBD2	TRBJ2-2	ASSSGTSGTGELF
TRBV7-3	.	TRBJ1-1	ASSLNSWGQNTEAF